This T cell receptor beta chain is drawn from a study of glioma-infiltrating T cells after dendritic cell vaccination. Overall study results and limits: Higher TCR clonality did not directly relate to longer survival.

Amplification used 60 V beta primers and 13 J beta primers. Produced via immunoSEQ multiplex PCR; TCRdb's table is partial and in-frame only. Counted here are 70,000 to 90,000 clones, over 80% occurring once; the ten biggest clones make up less than 8%. To note about this clone: No antigen is known for it.

Time point: after dendritic cell vaccination, including at tumor progression/relapse. The sequence was obtained from a human donor with glioblastoma. Sequenced material: blood, taken after dendritic cell vaccination.

The CDR3, as DNA: TGCGCCAGCAGCCAATTCAGGACTAGCACAGATACGCAGTATTTT. This codes for CASSQFRTSTDTQYF. The rearrangement uses TRBV4-3 and TRBJ2-3; D is perhaps TRBD2 (5 bases). There are 15 residues in the CDR3. The germline V gene has CDR1 LGHNA and CDR2 YSLEER. The V gene lost 2 bases and the J gene lost 0 bases, with 9 bases spanning the gap.